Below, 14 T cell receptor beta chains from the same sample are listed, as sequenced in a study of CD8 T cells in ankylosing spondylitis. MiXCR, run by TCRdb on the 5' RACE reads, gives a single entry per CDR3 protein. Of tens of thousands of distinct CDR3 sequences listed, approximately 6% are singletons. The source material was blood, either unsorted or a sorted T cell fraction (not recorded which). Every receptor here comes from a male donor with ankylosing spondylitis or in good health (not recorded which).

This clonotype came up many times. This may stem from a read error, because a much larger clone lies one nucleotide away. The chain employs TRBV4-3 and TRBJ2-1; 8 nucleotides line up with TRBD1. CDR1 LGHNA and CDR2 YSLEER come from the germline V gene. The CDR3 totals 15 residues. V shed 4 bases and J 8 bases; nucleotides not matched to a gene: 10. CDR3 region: CASSRLDRGLDEQFF. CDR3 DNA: TGCGCCAGCAGCCGCCTAGACAGGGGACTGGATGAGCAGTTCTTC.

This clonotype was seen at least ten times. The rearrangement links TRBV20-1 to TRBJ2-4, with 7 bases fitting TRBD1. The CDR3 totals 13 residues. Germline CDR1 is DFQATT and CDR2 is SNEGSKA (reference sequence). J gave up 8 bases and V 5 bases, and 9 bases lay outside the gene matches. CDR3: CSAADRTTDIQYF. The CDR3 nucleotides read TGCAGTGCTGCGGACAGGACGACGGACATTCAGTACTTC.

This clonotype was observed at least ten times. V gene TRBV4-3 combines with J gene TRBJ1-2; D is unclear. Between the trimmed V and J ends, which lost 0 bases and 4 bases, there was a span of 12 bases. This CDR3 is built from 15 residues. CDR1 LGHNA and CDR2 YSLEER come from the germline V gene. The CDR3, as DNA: TGCGCCAGCAGCCAAGATCTGAACGGACCCTATGGCTACACCTTC. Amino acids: CASSQDLNGPYGYTF.

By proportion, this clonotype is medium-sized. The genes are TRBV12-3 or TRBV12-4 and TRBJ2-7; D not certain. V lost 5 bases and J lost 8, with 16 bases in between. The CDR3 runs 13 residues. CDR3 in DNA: TGTGCCAGCAGTCCCCTATTGAGTAGTCAGCAGTACTTC. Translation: CASSPLLSSQQYF.

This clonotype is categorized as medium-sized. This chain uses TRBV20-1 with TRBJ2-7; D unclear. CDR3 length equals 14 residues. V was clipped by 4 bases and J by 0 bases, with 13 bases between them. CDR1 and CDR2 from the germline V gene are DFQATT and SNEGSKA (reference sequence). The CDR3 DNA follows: TGCAGTGCTATCGGCGTCATCAGCTCCTACGAGCAGTACTTC. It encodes CSAIGVISSYEQYF.

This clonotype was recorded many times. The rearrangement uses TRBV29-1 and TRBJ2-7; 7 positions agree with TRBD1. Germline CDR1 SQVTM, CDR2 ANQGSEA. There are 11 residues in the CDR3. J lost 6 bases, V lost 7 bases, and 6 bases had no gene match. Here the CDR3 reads CSGRQGLEQYF. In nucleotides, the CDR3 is TGCAGCGGGAGACAGGGCCTCGAGCAGTACTTC.

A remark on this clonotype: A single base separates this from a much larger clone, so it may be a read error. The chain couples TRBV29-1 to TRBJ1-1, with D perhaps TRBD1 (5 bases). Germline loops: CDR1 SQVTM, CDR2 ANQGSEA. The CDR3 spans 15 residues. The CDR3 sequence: CSVGAGWGMNTEACF. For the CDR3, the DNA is TGCAGCGTTGGGGCAGGTTGGGGCATGAACACTGAAGCTTGCTTT. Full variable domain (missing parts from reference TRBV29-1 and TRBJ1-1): SAVISQKPSRDICQRGTSLTIQCQVDSQVTMMFWYRQQPGQSLTLIATANQGSEATYESGFVIDKFPISRPNLTFSTLTVSNMSPEDSSIYLCSVGAGWGMNTEACFGQGTRLTVV.

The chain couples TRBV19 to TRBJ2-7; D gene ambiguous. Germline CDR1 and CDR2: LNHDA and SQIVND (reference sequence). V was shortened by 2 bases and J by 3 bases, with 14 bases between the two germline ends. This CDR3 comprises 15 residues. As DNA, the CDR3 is TGTGCCAGTAGTATAACCGGTACAGAGGACTACGAGCAGTACTTC. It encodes CASSITGTEDYEQYF.

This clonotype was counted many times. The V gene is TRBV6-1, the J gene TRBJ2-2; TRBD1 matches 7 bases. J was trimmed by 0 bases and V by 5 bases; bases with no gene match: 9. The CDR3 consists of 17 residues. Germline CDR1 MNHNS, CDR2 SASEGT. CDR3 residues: CASSMPRDSSNTGELFF. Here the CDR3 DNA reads TGTGCCAGCAGTATGCCACGGGACAGTTCGAACACCGGGGAGCTGTTTTTT.

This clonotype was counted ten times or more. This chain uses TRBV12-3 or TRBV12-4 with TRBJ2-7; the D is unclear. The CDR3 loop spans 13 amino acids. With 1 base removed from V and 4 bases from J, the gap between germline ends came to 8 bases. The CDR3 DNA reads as TGTGCCAGCAGTTTAGGTGGCCAGTACGAGCAGTACTTC. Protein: CASSLGGQYEQYF.

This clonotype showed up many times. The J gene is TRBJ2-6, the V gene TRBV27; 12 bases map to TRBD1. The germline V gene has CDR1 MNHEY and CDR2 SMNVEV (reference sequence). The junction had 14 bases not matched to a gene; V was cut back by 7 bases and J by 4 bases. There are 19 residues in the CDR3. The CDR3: CASTLRGTGGAGGANVLTF. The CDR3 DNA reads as TGTGCCAGCACCTTAAGAGGGACAGGGGGCGCGGGAGGGGCCAACGTCCTGACTTTC.

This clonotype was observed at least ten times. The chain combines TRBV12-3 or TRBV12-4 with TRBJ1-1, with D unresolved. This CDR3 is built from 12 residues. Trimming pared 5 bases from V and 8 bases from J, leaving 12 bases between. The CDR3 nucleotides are TGTGCCAGCAGTAGACTGAGAGGGGAAGCTTTCTTT. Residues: CASSRLRGEAFF.

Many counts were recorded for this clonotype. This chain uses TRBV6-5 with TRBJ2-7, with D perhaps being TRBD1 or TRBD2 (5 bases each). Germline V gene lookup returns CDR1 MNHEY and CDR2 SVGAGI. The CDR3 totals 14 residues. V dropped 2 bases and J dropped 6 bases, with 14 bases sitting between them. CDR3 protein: CASSYRVGGSEQYF. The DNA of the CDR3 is TGTGCCAGCAGTTACCGAGTTGGGGGAAGCGAGCAGTACTTC.

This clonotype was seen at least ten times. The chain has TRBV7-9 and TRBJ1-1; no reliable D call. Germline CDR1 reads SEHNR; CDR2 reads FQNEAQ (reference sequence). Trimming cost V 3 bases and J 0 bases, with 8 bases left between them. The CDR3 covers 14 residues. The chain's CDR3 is CASSFPTVNTEAFF. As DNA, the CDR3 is TGTGCCAGCAGCTTCCCGACCGTGAACACTGAAGCTTTCTTT.